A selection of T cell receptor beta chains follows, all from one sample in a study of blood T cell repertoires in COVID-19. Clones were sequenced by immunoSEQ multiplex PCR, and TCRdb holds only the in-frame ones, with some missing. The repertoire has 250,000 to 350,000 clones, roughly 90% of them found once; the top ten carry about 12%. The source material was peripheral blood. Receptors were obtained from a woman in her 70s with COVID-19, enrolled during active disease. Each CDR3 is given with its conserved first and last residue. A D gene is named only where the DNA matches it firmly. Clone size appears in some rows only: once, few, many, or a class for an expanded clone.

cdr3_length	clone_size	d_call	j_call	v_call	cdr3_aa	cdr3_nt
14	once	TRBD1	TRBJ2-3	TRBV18	CASSPDRATDTQYF	TGTGCCAGCTCACCGGACAGGGCCACAGATACGCAGTATTTT
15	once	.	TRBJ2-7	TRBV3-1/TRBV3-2	CASSQTVSSSYEQYF	TGTGCCAGCAGCCAGACCGTATCTAGCTCCTACGAGCAGTACTTC
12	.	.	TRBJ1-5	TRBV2	CASSIDYQPQHF	TGTGCCAGCAGTATAGACTATCAGCCCCAGCATTTT
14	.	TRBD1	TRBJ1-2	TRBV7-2	CASSLGRTGGSYTF	TGTGCCAGCAGCTTAGGTAGGACAGGGGGCAGCTACACCTTC
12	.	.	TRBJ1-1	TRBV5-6	CASSLRGTEAFF	TGTGCCAGCAGCTTGAGAGGAACTGAAGCTTTCTTT
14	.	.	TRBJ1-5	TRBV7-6	CASSSGRGKKPQHF	TGTGCCAGCAGCTCCGGGAGGGGTAAGAAGCCCCAGCATTTT
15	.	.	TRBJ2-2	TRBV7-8	CASSLGTGVSGELFF	TGTGCCAGCAGCTTAGGGACTGGCGTGAGCGGGGAGCTGTTTTTT
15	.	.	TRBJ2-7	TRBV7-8	CASSRDMSPFYEQYF	TGTGCCAGCAGCCGCGACATGAGCCCTTTCTACGAGCAGTACTTC
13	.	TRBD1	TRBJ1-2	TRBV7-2	CASTRDRGEGYTF	TGTGCCAGCACCCGAGACAGGGGTGAGGGCTACACCTTC
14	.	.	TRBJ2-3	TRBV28	CASSPRRVLDTQYF	TGTGCCAGCAGTCCGCGCCGGGTCCTAGATACGCAGTATTTT
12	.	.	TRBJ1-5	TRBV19	CASAREAQPQHF	TGTGCCAGTGCCCGGGAGGCTCAGCCCCAGCATTTT
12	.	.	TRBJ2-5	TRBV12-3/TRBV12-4	CASSSRGETQYF	TGTGCCAGCAGCTCCAGGGGTGAGACCCAGTACTTC
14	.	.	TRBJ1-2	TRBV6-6	CASSYVQGTYGYTF	TGTGCCAGCAGTTATGTTCAGGGTACTTATGGCTACACCTTC
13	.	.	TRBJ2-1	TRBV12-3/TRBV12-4	CASLRGGYNEQFF	TGTGCCAGCTTGAGGGGGGGTTACAATGAGCAGTTCTTC
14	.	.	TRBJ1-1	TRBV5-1	CASSEARSLTEAFF	TGCGCCAGCAGCGAGGCTAGATCGTTAACTGAAGCTTTCTTT
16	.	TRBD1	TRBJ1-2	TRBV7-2	CASRSGQVFTNYGYTF	TGTGCCAGCAGATCGGGACAGGTTTTTACTAACTATGGCTACACCTTC
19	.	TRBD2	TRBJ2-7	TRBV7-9	CASSPTREIAGTSAYEQYF	TGTGCCAGCAGCCCTACGCGGGAAATTGCCGGGACTAGCGCCTACGAGCAGTACTTC
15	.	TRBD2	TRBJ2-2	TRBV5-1	CASSRTSGRGGELFF	TGCGCCAGCAGCCGGACTAGCGGGAGGGGCGGGGAGCTGTTTTTT
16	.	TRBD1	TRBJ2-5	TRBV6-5	CASSYKGQVLQETQYF	TGTGCCAGCAGTTATAAGGGACAGGTTTTACAAGAGACCCAGTACTTC
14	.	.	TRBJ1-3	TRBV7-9	CASSGQTAGNTIYF	TGTGCCAGCAGCGGACAGACGGCTGGAAACACCATATATTTT
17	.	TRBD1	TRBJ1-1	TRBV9	CASSGTGTGMNRAEAFF	TGTGCCAGCAGCGGAACCGGGACAGGAATGAACAGGGCTGAAGCTTTCTTT
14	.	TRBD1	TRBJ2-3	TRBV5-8	CASSFDRGTDTQYF	TGTGCCAGCAGTTTTGACAGGGGAACAGATACGCAGTATTTT